The clone carrying this T cell receptor (beta chain) was observed a handful of times. Germline CDR1 and CDR2: MDHEN and SYDVKM. V shed 4 bases and J shed 1 base, with 17 bases lying between them. This CDR3 is 18 amino acids long. Amplification of TCR beta CDR3 regions used RNA as the template. HTBI primers drove first-round RT-PCR of the TCR CDR3. Via MiXCR, TCRdb re-called the multiplex PCR reads, giving one row per CDR3 protein. The profile shows roughly 360,000 distinct CDR3 sequences, less than 15% of them singletons. The sample comes from a study of T cells in Graves' hyperthyroidism and ophthalmopathy. PBMCs were collected from an approximately 10 ml volume of fresh peripheral blood.

V is TRBV28 and J is TRBJ1-6; weak D call: TRBD1 (5 bases). Sequencing was performed on blood. The TCR comes from a young man with Graves' hyperthyroidism that later progressed to Graves' ophthalmopathy. The CDR3 region has the DNA TGTGCCAGCAGTTCCGCCGGGGCCGAAGGGTCCTATAATTCACCCCTCCACTTT. Residues: CASSSAGAEGSYNSPLHF.